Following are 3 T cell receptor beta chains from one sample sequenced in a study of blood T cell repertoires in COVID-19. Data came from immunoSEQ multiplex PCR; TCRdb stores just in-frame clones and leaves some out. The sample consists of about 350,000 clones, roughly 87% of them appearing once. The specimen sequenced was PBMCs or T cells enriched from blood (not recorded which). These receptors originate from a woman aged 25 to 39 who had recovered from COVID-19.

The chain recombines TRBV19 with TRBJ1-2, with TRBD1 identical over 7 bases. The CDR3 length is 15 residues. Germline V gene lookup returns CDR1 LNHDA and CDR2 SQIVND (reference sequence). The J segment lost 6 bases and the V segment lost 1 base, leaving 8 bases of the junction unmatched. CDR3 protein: CASSIVLGQAHGYTF. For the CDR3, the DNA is TGTGCCAGTAGTATAGTTCTCGGACAGGCTCATGGCTACACCTTC.

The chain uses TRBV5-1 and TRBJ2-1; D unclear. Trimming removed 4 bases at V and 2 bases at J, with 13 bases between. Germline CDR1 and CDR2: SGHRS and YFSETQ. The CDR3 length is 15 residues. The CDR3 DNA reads TGCGCCAGCAGCCCTCCGAGACATACCTACAATGAGCAGTTCTTC. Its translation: CASSPPRHTYNEQFF.

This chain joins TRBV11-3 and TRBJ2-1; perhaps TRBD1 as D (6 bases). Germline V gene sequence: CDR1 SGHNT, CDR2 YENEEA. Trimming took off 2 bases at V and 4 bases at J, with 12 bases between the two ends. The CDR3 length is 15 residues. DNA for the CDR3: TGTGCCAGCAGCTTACAAAACAGGGATTACAATGAGCAGTTCTTC. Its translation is CASSLQNRDYNEQFF.